The source of this T cell receptor (beta chain) is a study of T cells in women clearing cervical HPV infection (dated by TCRdb to 2017 to 2018). General notes on the study: Cases were some 24 women with histologically confirmed HPV16-related CIN3 or worse, including 2 invasive cancers. The 25 or so controls were women who cleared a single incident HPV16 infection within 12 months without developing precancer or cancer. Blood from cases was collected at the visit at which the lesion was first identified, whereas blood from controls was collected once infection was no longer detected. Among cases, blood sampling occurred a median of 149 days after lesion detection, with an interquartile range of roughly 85 to 200 days. HLA typing was available for only a few women, so HLA type could not be excluded as a confounder. An exploratory proof-of-principle case-control study, nested within the Guanacaste HPV Natural History Study in Costa Rica, was conducted to compare TCR repertoires across cervical HPV16 outcomes. Cases were matched to controls by age within five years and by the year the sample was collected. Median age was approximately 36 years in cases versus 38 in controls, and baseline characteristics did not differ significantly. The parent cohort enrolled 9,500 to 12,000 women aged 18 or older in Guanacaste, Costa Rica, in 1993 to 1994 and followed the women for seven years. Five blinded duplicates per group were added as quality controls, so that 60 or so samples were obtained: 50 or so participants and around 10 replicates. General findings and caveats noted by the study authors: Because the number of T cells in each sample was unknown, differences in richness could reflect differing T-cell content rather than repertoire biology. Because of the cross-sectional design, the study could not determine whether the associations came before infection or resulted from infection, and neither effector/memory subsets nor HPV-specific T cells were isolated. Random forest classifiers combining richness and V gene abundances distinguished cases from controls with an estimated AUC of roughly 0.8. Across sequencing depths, CIN3+ cases showed significantly higher TCR repertoire richness than controls, but evenness did not differ between the groups.

Notes on this clone: The clone's antigen remains unknown.

TCR beta CDR3 regions were amplified by multiplex PCR using the immunoSEQ assay from an average of approximately 1,200 ng genomic DNA per sample. Primer bias was corrected in the assay by using a complete synthetic TCR repertoire to establish an amplification baseline. The amplicons were sequenced on the Illumina platform. On the study's bioinformatics: Sequences were error-corrected by clustering with frequency ratios and a modified nearest-neighbor algorithm and were then analyzed in the immunoSEQ Analyzer with IMGT gene definitions. At each rarefaction depth, TCR richness and evenness were averaged across 20 rarefaction repeats, and samples with fewer sequences than that depth were excluded. Wilcoxon rank sum tests with FDR correction were used to compare V, D and J gene relative abundances between the groups. An intraclass correlation of around 96% for TCR richness and an average of around 80% across some 70 gene segments were obtained from the blinded duplicates. TCRdb stores this immuneACCESS table with in-frame sequences only. Part of the clones is absent; in the studies checked, under half of the shortfall reflects unresolved V genes, and no reason is known for the rest. That table supplies the V and J calls and clone size; D and trimming were determined from the DNA. This sample's table contains about 28,000 clones. About 8.8% of the sample is in the top ten clones.

Every participant had a single incident cervical HPV16 infection, and women with prevalent HPV16 infections were excluded. Cervical HPV DNA was detected by MY09/MY11 PCR and genotyped by dot-blot hybridization. Approximately 15 mL of heparinized blood was centrifuged, after which the buffy coat was aliquoted, frozen at -30 degrees C, and then stored at -80 degrees C. QIAGEN kits were used to extract genomic DNA from buffy coat specimens. Sequenced sample: blood buffy coat. The receptor was isolated from a woman aged 18 to 75 with a cervical HPV16 infection that either progressed to CIN3+ or cleared (not recorded which).

CDR3 DNA, as far as it was read: TGTGCCAGCAGCACAGGGACTAGCGGGAGTGCGGAGACG. This translates into CASSTGTSGSAET. The complete CDR3 protein is CASSTGTSGSAETQYF. The V gene is TRBV5-4 and the J gene is TRBJ2-3, and 14 junctional nucleotides match TRBD2. The DNA ends 3 residues before the CDR3 does, and the rest of the CDR3 is filled in from the germline J gene. The CDR3, from cysteine to phenylalanine, totals 16 residues. The DNA has 39 bases, all within the CDR3, and is read from base 1. CDR1 and CDR2, per the germline V gene (reference sequence), are SGHNT and YYREEE.